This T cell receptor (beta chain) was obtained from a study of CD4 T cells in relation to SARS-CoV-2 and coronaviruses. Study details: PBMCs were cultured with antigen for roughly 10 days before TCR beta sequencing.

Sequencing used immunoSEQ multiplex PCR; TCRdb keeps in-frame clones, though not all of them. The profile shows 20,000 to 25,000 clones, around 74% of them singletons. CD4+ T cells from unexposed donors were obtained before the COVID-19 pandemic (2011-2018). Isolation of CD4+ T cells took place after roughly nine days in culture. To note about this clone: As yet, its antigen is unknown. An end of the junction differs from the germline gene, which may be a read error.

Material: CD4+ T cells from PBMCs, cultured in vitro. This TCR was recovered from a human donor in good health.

The CDR3 DNA is TGTGCCAGCTCCCACCCCAGCAAAGATACGCAGTATTTT. Its translation is CASSHPSKDTQYF. The chain combines TRBV18 with TRBJ2-3; no clear D gene. In germline, CDR1 is KGHSH, CDR2 LQKENI. The CDR3 loop spans 13 amino acids.